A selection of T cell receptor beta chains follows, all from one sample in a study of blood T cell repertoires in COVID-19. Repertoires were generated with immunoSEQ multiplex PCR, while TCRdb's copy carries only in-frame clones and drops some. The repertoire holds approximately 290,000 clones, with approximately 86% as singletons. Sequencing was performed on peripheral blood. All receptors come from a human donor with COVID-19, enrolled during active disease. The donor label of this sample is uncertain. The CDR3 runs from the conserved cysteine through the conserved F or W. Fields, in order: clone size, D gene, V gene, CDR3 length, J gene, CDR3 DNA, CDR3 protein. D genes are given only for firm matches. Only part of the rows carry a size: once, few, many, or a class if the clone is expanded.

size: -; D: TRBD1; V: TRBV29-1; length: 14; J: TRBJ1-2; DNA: TGCAGCGCGGGGACAGCCGGGAGCGGCTATGGCTACACCTTC; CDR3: CSAGTAGSGYGYTF
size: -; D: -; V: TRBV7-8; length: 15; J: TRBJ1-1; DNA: TGTGCCAGCAGCCTAGTCGGGGGACTGGACACTGAAGCTTTCTTT; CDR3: CASSLVGGLDTEAFF
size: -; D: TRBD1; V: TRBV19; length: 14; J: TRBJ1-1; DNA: TGTGCCAGTAGGACAGGGGGAGAGGACACTGAAGCTTTCTTT; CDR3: CASRTGGEDTEAFF
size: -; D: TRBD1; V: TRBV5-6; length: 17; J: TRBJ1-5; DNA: TGTGCCAGCAGCTTGGGCCGCGGGACAGGGATCAATCAGCCCCAGCATTTT; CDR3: CASSLGRGTGINQPQHF
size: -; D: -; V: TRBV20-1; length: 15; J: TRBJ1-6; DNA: TGCAGTGCTAGTTTGGACATGGGTAGGAATTCACCCCTCCACTTT; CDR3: CSASLDMGRNSPLHF
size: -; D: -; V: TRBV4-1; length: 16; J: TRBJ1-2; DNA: TGCGCCAGCAGCCAAGATCACGGGGGGGAGTGGGGCGGCTACACCTTC; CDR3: CASSQDHGGEWGGYTF
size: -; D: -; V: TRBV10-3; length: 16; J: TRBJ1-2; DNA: TGTGCCATCAGGGAGGCCGGACAGTTAGCTAACTATGGCTACACCTTC; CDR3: CAIREAGQLANYGYTF
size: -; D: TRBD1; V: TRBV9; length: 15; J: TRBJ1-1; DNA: TGTGCCAGCAGCGTAGCGGGACAGGAGAACACTGAAGCTTTCTTT; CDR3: CASSVAGQENTEAFF
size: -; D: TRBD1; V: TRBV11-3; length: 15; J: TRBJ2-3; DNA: TGTGCCAGCAGCCGCGGGACAGGGCTGCCAGATACGCAGTATTTT; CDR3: CASSRGTGLPDTQYF
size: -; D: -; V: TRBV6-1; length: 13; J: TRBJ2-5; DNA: TGTGCCAGCAGCCAACCGGGCCAAGAGACCCAGTACTTC; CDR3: CASSQPGQETQYF
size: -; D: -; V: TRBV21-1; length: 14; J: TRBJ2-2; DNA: TGTGCCAGCAGCGACAGGGTTAACACCGGGGAGCTGTTTTTT; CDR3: CASSDRVNTGELFF
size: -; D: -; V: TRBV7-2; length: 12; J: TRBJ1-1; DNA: TGTGCCAGCAGCTCCCTGGGGGCAGGGGCTTTCTTT; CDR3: CASSSLGAGAFF
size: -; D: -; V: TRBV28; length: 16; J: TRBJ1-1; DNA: TGTGCCAGCAGTTTTGAGGGCAGCCCAATGAACACTGAAGCTTTCTTT; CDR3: CASSFEGSPMNTEAFF
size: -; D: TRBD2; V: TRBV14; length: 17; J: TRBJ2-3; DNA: TGTGCCAGCAGCCAATACCTAGCGGTCTCCGCACAAGATACGCAGTATTTT; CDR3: CASSQYLAVSAQDTQYF
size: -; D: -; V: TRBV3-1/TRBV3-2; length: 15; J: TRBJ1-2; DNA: TGTGCCAGCAGCCAAGATAACAGCGGGAAGAGGGGCTACACCTTC; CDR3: CASSQDNSGKRGYTF
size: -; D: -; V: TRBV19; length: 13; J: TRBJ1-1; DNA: TGTGCCAGTAGTACCCTGAGAGGCACTGAAGCTTTCTTT; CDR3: CASSTLRGTEAFF
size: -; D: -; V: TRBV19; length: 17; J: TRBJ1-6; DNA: TGTGCCAGTAGCCGCGCCGCAGGGTCCTCCTATAATTCACCCCTCCACTTT; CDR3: CASSRAAGSSYNSPLHF
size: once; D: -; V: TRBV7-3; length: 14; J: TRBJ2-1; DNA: TGTGCCAGCAGCCCAAACAGGGTAGGAAATGAGCAGTTCTTC; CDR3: CASSPNRVGNEQFF
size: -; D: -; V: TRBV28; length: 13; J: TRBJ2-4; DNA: TGTGCCAGCAGGCCGGGAGCACTAAGGATTCAGTACTTC; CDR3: CASRPGALRIQYF
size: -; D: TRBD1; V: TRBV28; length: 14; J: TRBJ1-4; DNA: TGTGCCAGCAACCTAGGGGGCGAGGGGGAAAAACTGTTTTTT; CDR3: CASNLGGEGEKLFF
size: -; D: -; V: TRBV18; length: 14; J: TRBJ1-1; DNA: TGTGCCAGCTCACCACCCTTCCTGAACACTGAAGCTTTCTTT; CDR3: CASSPPFLNTEAFF
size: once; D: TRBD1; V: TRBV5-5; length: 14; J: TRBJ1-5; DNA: TGTGCCAGCAGCCTGGGACAGGGGTATCAGCCCCAGCATTTT; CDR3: CASSLGQGYQPQHF
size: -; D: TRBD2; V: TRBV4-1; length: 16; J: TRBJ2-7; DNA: TGCGCCAGCAGCCAAGAGGGACTAGCGGGAGGTTACGAGCAGTACTTC; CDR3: CASSQEGLAGGYEQYF
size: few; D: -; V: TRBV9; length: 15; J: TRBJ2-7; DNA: TGTGCCAGCAGCGTAGCTCCCTGGAGCTCCTACGAGCAGTACTTC; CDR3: CASSVAPWSSYEQYF
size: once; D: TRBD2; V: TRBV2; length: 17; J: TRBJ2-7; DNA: TGTGCCAGCAGAGGGGGGACTAGCGGGAGGAGCTCCTACGAGCAGTACTTC; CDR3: CASRGGTSGRSSYEQYF
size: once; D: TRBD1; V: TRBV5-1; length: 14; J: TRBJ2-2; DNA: TGCGCCAGCAGCACTTCGACAGGGACCGGGGAGCTGTTTTTT; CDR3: CASSTSTGTGELFF
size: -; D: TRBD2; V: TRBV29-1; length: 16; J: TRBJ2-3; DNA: TGCAGCGGACGGACTAGCGGGAGGGTGAGCACAGATACGCAGTATTTT; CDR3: CSGRTSGRVSTDTQYF
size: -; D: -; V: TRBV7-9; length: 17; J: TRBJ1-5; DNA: TGTGCCAGCAGCTACGCCACGGCGGGGATGCGTGATCAGCCCCAGCATTTT; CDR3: CASSYATAGMRDQPQHF
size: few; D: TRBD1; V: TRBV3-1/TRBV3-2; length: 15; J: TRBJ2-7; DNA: TGTGCCAGCAGCCAGAACTTTGTGACAGGGAACGAGCAGTACTTC; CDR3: CASSQNFVTGNEQYF
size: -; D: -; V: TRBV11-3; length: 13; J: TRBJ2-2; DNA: TGTGCCAGCAGGCCCTCGGGGGCCGGGGAGCTGTTTTTT; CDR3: CASRPSGAGELFF
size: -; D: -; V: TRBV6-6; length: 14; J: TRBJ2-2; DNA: TGTGCCAGCCAGCGGGCAGGGGGGACCGGGGAGCTGTTTTTT; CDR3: CASQRAGGTGELFF
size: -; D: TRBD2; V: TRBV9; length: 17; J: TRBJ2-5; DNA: TGTGCCAGCAGCGGAGGACTAGCGGGAGGGCCCGGGGAGACCCAGTACTTC; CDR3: CASSGGLAGGPGETQYF
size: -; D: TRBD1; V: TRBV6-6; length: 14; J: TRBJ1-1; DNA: TGTGCCAGCACCCGGGGACAGCCCAGCACTGAAGCTTTCTTT; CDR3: CASTRGQPSTEAFF
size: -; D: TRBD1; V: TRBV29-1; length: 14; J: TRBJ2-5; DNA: TGCAGCGTTGAAGCCCCGACAGGGTCGGAGACCCAGTACTTC; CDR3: CSVEAPTGSETQYF
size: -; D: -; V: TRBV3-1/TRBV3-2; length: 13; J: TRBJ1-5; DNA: TGTGCCAGCAGCCTACAGGGAAATCAGCCCCAGCATTTT; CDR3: CASSLQGNQPQHF
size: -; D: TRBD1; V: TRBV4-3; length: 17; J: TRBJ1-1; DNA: TGCGCCAGCAGCCCCCATATGACAGGGGGGATGAACACTGAAGCTTTCTTT; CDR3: CASSPHMTGGMNTEAFF
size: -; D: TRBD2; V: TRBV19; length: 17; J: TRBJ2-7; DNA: TGTGCCAGTAGCCCTAGGAAGGAAGCGGGAGGGGTGGACGAGCAGTACTTC; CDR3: CASSPRKEAGGVDEQYF
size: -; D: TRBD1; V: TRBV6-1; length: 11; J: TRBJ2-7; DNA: TGTGCCAGCAGTGAACTCCAGGGGGAGTACTTC; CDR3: CASSELQGEYF
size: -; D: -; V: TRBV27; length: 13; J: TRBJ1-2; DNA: TGTGCCAGCAGCAGGGGTGATGGCTATGGCTACACCTTC; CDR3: CASSRGDGYGYTF
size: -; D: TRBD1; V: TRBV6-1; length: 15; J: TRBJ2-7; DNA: TGTGCCAGCAGTGAATCCGGGGACAGCTCCTACGAGCAGTACTTC; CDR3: CASSESGDSSYEQYF
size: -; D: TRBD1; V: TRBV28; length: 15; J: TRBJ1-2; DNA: TGTGCCAGCAGTTCCCCGACAGGGGGAACCTATGGCTACACCTTC; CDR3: CASSSPTGGTYGYTF
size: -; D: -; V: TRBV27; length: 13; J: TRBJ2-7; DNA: TGTGCCAGCAGTCCTTCTGTTCTCTTCGAGCAGTACTTC; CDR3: CASSPSVLFEQYF
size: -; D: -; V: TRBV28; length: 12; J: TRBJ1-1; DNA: TGTGCCAGCAGATACAGGGACACTGAAGCTTTCTTT; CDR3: CASRYRDTEAFF
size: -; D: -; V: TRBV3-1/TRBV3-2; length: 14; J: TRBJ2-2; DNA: TGTGCCAGCAGCTCCTATAAGGGGGCCGGGGAGCTGTTTTTT; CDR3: CASSSYKGAGELFF
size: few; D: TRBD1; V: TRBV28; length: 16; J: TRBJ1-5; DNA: TGTGCCAGCAGCCCTCAGGGGGTGAGGGGCAATCAGCCCCAGCATTTT; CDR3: CASSPQGVRGNQPQHF
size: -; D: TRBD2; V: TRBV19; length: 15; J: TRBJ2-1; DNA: TGTGCCAGTAGACCCGGTGCTAGCGGCTACAATGAGCAGTTCTTC; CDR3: CASRPGASGYNEQFF